Listed here are 8 T cell receptor beta chains from one sample, sequenced in a study of blood T cell repertoires in COVID-19. The table came from immunoSEQ multiplex PCR; TCRdb's copy has only in-frame clones and leaves some out. The sample has a few hundred thousand clones; more than 70% are singletons. Sequenced material: peripheral blood. Source of these receptors: a woman between 18 and 29 years old with acute or convalescent COVID-19.

The rearrangement uses TRBV6-1 and TRBJ1-5, with TRBD1 matching over 9 bases. This CDR3 is built from 15 residues. CDR1 is MNHNS, CDR2 SASEGT, per germline. Trimming took 3 bases from V and 2 from J; bases not matched to a gene: 2. CDR3 loop: CASSEDRGGNQPQHF. DNA of the CDR3: TGTGCCAGCAGTGAGGACAGGGGAGGCAATCAGCCCCAGCATTTT.

The V gene is TRBV6-1, the J gene TRBJ2-7; a weak D match, TRBD2 (6 bases). The germline gives CDR1 MNHNS, CDR2 SASEGT. The CDR3 is 15 amino acids. Trimming removed 2 bases from V and 7 bases from J, with 18 bases in between. The CDR3 here is CASSEIPGVLGEQYF. DNA for the CDR3: TGTGCCAGCAGTGAAATCCCGGGAGTGCTGGGGGAGCAGTACTTC.

CDR3 bases: TGTGCCAGCAGTTTATGGGGGCGGAACTCCTACGAGCAGTACTTC. Translated: CASSLWGRNSYEQYF. The chain couples TRBV28 to TRBJ2-7; TRBD1 might be the D (5 bases). Germline CDR1 is MDHEN and CDR2 is SYDVKM. Trimming took off 0 bases at V and 0 bases at J, with 9 bases between the two ends. The CDR3 runs to 15 residues.

This clone was seen a few times. The chain couples TRBV30 to TRBJ1-3, with D perhaps TRBD1 (5 bases). The V end was cut by 2 bases, the J end by 4 bases, with 9 bases between. The CDR3 length is 13 residues. Germline loops: CDR1 GTSNPN, CDR2 SVGIG (reference sequence). The CDR3 DNA reads as TGTGCCTGGAGTTGGACAAACGGAAACACCATATATTTT. Translation: CAWSWTNGNTIYF.

The chain employs TRBV6-5 and TRBJ2-7, with a possible D match to TRBD1 (6 bases). Germline CDR1 is MNHEY and CDR2 is SVGAGI. The length of the CDR3 is 13 residues. V lost 10 bases and J lost 2, with 15 bases in between. DNA of the CDR3: TGTGCCACCAAGGGGGACACTACCTACGAGCAGTACTTC. Translation gives CATKGDTTYEQYF.

With respect to this clone: The same CDR3 arises from other DNA sequences in this sample as well. The chain is built from TRBV10-3 and TRBJ2-1; 11 nucleotides line up with TRBD2. J was trimmed by 10 bases and V by 4 bases; bases with no gene match: 9. CDR3 length: 15 residues. Germline loops: CDR1 ENHRY, CDR2 SYGVKD. The CDR3 spells CAISASSGRAGEQFF. Written as DNA, the CDR3 is TGTGCCATCAGTGCTAGTAGCGGGAGGGCCGGGGAGCAGTTCTTC.

This rearrangement joins TRBV12-3 or TRBV12-4 to TRBJ1-1, with 8 positions matching TRBD1. This CDR3 is 12 amino acids long. With V trimmed by 6 bases and J by 8 bases, 5 bases remained unmatched. Here the CDR3 reads CASSYNRGEAFF. The CDR3 nucleotides are TGTGCCAGCAGCTATAACAGGGGGGAAGCTTTCTTT.

The J gene is TRBJ1-2, the V gene TRBV6-1; 9 bases map to TRBD1. The CDR3 consists of 15 residues. J lost 8 bases, V lost 4 bases, and 11 bases had no gene match. Germline V CDR1 and CDR2: MNHNS, SASEGT. The CDR3 here is CASSAGTGRSGGYTF. CDR3 DNA: TGTGCCAGCAGTGCCGGGACAGGGCGTAGCGGGGGCTACACCTTC.